Detailed here is one T cell receptor (beta chain). The authors' processing: Counts of nucleated cells, estimated from reference gene primer amplification, were obtained. Assay used: immunoSEQ multiplex PCR; TCRdb lists only in-frame clones, some missing. That table gives V, J and clone size, and the DNA gave D and trimming. The sample includes approximately 150,000 clones, roughly 89% of them seen just once. This entry is derived from a study of blood T cell repertoires in COVID-19. Study summary: COVID-19 samples, acute and convalescent, were from the United States, Italy and Spain. T cells, B-cell-depleted T cells, or PBMCs provided the cDNA or gDNA that served as material.

The germline V gene has CDR1 SQVTM and CDR2 ANQGSEA. The V and J ends lost 4 bases and 0 bases, in that order; junction bases with no gene match: 2. The CDR3 has 14 residues. The sequencing input was peripheral blood. The J gene is TRBJ2-3, the V gene TRBV29-1; 9 nucleotides line up with TRBD2. The receptor's source is a woman between 45 and 60 years old with acute or convalescent COVID-19. CDR3 DNA: TGCAGCGTTGTAGCGGGGGATAGCACAGATACGCAGTATTTT. Residues: CSVVAGDSTDTQYF.